This T cell receptor (beta chain) was found in a study of blood T cell repertoires in COVID-19. The wider study: Collection of acute and convalescent COVID-19 samples took place in the United States, Italy and Spain. T cells, B-cell-depleted T cells, or PBMCs provided the cDNA or gDNA that served as material.

Authors' methods: How many nucleated cells were present was estimated from reference gene primer amplification. The protocol was immunoSEQ multiplex PCR, while the TCRdb copy is restricted to in-frame clones and leaves out a portion. That table furnishes V, J and clone size, whereas the DNA furnished D and trimming. The repertoire holds about 110,000 clones, with about two thirds as singletons. Germline V gene sequence: CDR1 MNHEY, CDR2 SVGEGT. V lost 3 bases and J 3 bases, leaving 14 bases between the germline ends. The CDR3 loop spans 15 amino acids. The sequence was obtained from a woman between 35 and 50 years old with acute or convalescent COVID-19. The sequencing input was peripheral blood. The genes are TRBV6-2 or TRBV6-3 and TRBJ2-5; tentatively, D is TRBD2 (6 bases). This CDR3 is CASSYRASSEETQYF. CDR3 nucleotides: TGTGCCAGCAGTTATAGGGCGTCTAGCGAAGAGACCCAGTACTTC.